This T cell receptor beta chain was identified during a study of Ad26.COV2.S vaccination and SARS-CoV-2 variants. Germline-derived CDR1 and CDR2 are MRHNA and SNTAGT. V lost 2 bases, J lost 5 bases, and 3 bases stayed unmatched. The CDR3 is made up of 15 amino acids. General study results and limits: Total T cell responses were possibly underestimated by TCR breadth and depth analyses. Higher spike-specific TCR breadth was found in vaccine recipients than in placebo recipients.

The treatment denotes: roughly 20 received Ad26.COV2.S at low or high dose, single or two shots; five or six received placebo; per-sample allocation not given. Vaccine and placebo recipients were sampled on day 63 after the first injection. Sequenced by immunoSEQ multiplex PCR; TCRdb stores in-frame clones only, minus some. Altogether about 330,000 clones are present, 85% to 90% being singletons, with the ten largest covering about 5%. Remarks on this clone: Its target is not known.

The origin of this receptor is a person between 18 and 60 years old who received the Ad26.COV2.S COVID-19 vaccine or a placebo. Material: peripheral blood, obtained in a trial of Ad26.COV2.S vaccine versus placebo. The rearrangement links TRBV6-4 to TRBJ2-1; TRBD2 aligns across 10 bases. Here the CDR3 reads CASSDVAGGNNEQFF. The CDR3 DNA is TGTGCCAGCAGTGACGTAGCGGGGGGCAACAATGAGCAGTTCTTC.